The 10 T cell receptor beta chains in this list originate from one sample, sequenced in a study of cytomegalovirus exposure and HLA in healthy donors. The PCR employed 60 Vbeta primers together with 13 Jbeta primers. Clones were sequenced by immunoSEQ multiplex PCR, and TCRdb holds only the in-frame ones, with some missing. The sample contains under 150,000 clones, over 70% of which appear only once. Sequencing was carried out using PBMCs. Receptors were obtained from a woman aged 18-29 years in good health and CMV-seronegative.

This clone was found a few times. V usage is TRBV7-9 and J usage is TRBJ1-3; 7 bases match TRBD1. V was clipped by 5 bases and J by 4 bases; unmatched bases: 5. CDR3 length: 14 amino acids. Germline V gene lookup returns CDR1 SEHNR and CDR2 FQNEAQ (reference sequence). CDR3 sequence: CASSDRDEGNTIYF. For the CDR3, the DNA is TGTGCCAGCAGCGACAGGGATGAAGGAAACACCATATATTTT.

V gene TRBV7-2 combines with J gene TRBJ1-2; no definite D call. Trimming removed 8 bases at V and 0 bases at J, with 16 bases between. Per the germline V gene, CDR1 is SGHTA and CDR2 is FQGNSA. This CDR3 has 15 amino acids. The CDR3 DNA follows: TGTGCCAGCGCCCACCCTTCGTTAGCTAACTATGGCTACACCTTC. Translating it yields CASAHPSLANYGYTF.

The chain employs TRBV7-8 and TRBJ2-2; maybe TRBD2 (5 bases). Germline V gene lookup returns CDR1 SGHVS and CDR2 FQNEAQ. V lost 5 bases and J lost 5, with 12 bases in between. This CDR3 comprises 14 residues. The CDR3 region is CASSPREDTGELFF. The CDR3 bases are TGTGCCAGCAGCCCCCGGGAAGATACCGGGGAGCTGTTTTTT.

The genes are TRBV2 and TRBJ2-5, with no clear D. Germline V gene lookup returns CDR1 SNHLY and CDR2 FYNNEI. This CDR3 is 14 amino acids long. V lost 6 bases and J 5 bases, leaving 16 bases between the germline ends. Here the CDR3 reads CASSPAIAGETQYF. The CDR3 bases are TGTGCCAGCAGCCCCGCGATAGCTGGGGAGACCCAGTACTTC.

The V and J genes are TRBV11-2 and TRBJ2-7, with 7 bases lining up with TRBD2. The V gene end was trimmed by 3 bases and the J gene end by 7 bases; junction bases not matched to a gene: 15. CDR1 is SGHAT, CDR2 FQNNGV, per germline. The CDR3 is 16 amino acids. This CDR3 reads CASSFGRREGLREQYF. In nucleotides, the CDR3 is TGTGCCAGCAGCTTCGGGCGCAGGGAGGGCCTACGGGAGCAGTACTTC.

The chain employs TRBV6-5 and TRBJ2-3; unclear D gene. Looked up from germline, CDR1 is MNHEY and CDR2 is SVGAGI. There are 12 residues in the CDR3. V gave up 5 bases and J gave up 3 bases, with 6 bases separating them. The chain's CDR3 is CASSPHTDTQYF. The CDR3 region has the DNA TGTGCCAGCAGTCCCCATACAGATACGCAGTATTTT.

The chain has TRBV4-2 and TRBJ1-3, with unresolved D. The CDR3 has 12 amino acids. Germline V gene data show CDR1 as LGHNA and CDR2 as YNFKEQ. V lost 3 bases, J lost 9 bases, and 9 bases lay in between. This CDR3 reads CASSHPVGTIYF. DNA for the CDR3: TGTGCCAGCAGCCACCCGGTTGGCACCATATATTTT.

This rearrangement joins TRBV14 to TRBJ2-1; D might be TRBD2 (5 bases). V was shortened by 0 bases and J by 9 bases, with 12 bases between the two germline ends. Germline-derived CDR1 and CDR2 are SGHDN and FVKESK. The CDR3 extends over 14 amino acids. DNA for the CDR3: TGTGCCAGCAGCCAAGAGGGCGGGTGGGGTGAGCAGTTCTTC. Its protein is CASSQEGGWGEQFF. The full variable domain, in which reference TRBV14 and TRBJ2-1 provide the parts outside the CDR3, is EAGVTQFPSHSVIEKGQTVTLRCDPISGHDNLYWYRRVMGKEIKFLLHFVKESKQDESGMPNNRFLAERTGGTYSTLKVQPAELEDSGVYFCASSQEGGWGEQFFGPGTRLTVL.

This clone was seen just once. The rearrangement uses TRBV30 and TRBJ1-2; D is perhaps TRBD1 (6 bases). Trimming stripped 3 bases from V and 4 bases from J, with 15 bases between. This CDR3 contains 14 residues. Germline loops: CDR1 GTSNPN, CDR2 SVGIG (reference sequence). The CDR3 sequence: CAWSVPGHLYGYTF. CDR3 bases: TGTGCCTGGAGCGTCCCGGGACACCTCTATGGCTACACCTTC.

The V call is TRBV29-1, the J call TRBJ2-1, with D perhaps TRBD2 (5 bases). V lost 6 bases to trimming and J lost 6 bases, with 12 bases between them. Germline CDR1 SQVTM, CDR2 ANQGSEA. The CDR3 contains 12 residues. The CDR3 reads CSVLLETNEQFF. In DNA form, the CDR3 reads TGCAGCGTCCTACTAGAAACCAATGAGCAGTTCTTC.